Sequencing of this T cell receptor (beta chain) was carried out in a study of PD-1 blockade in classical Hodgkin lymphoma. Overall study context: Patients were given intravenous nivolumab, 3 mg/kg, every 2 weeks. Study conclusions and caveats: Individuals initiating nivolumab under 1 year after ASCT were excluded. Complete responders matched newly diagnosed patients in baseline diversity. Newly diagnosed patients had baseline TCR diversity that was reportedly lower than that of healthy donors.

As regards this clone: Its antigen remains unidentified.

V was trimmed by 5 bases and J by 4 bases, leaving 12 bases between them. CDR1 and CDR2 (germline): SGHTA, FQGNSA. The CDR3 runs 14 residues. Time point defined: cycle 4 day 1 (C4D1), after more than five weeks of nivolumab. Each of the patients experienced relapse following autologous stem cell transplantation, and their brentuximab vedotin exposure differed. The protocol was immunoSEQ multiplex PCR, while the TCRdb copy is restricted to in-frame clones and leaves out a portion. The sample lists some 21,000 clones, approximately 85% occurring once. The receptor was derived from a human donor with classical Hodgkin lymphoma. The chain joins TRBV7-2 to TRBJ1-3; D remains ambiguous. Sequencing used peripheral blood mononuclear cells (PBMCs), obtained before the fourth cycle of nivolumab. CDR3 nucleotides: TGTGCCAGCAGCCTACGGACGACAGGAAACACCATATATTTT. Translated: CASSLRTTGNTIYF. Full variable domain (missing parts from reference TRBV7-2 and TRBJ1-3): GAGVSQSPSNKVTEKGKDVELRCDPISGHTALYWYRQSLGQGLEFLIYFQGNSAPDKSGLPSDRFSAERTGGSVSTLTIQRTQQEDSAVYLCASSLRTTGNTIYFGEGSWLTVV.